The clone carrying this T cell receptor (beta chain) has a count of ten or more. What it binds is unknown. One entry per CDR3 protein, called by TCRdb with MiXCR from the 5' RACE reads. The table records 570,000 or so distinct CDR3 sequences, 9.6% of them present only once. The CDR3 consists of 14 residues. Germline V lookup: CDR1 MNHEY, CDR2 SVGEGT. Trimming removed 4 bases at V and 4 bases at J, with 11 bases between. The data belong to a study of identical twins. Overall study results and limits: Within twin pairs, the out-of-frame alpha sequences they shared showed excess low generation probability. These conclusions were based on statistical analysis (cross-sectional, not following the same donors). Out-of-frame beta sequences exhibited a weaker degree of excess twin sharing.

In addition, the sample was reused for a study of yellow fever vaccine responses in identical twins. That paper adds: Reportedly, twins' vaccine T cell responses looked partly convergent and partly personalized.

The chain has TRBV6-2 or TRBV6-3 and TRBJ2-1, with D possibly matching TRBD2 (6 bases). Sequenced input: PBMCs. This clonotype originated in a woman under 30 in good health. The CDR3: CASSSRDSYNEQFF. CDR3 sequence (DNA): TGTGCCAGCAGTTCCCGGGACTCTTACAATGAGCAGTTCTTC.